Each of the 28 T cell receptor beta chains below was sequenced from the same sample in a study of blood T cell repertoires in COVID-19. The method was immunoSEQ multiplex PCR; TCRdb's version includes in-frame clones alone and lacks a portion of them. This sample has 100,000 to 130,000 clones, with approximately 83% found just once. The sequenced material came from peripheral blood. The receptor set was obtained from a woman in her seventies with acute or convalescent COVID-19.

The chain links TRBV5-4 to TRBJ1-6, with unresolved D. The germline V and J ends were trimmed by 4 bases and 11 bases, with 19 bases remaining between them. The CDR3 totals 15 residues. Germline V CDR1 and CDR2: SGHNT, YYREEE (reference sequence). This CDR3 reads CASSGRDPALAPLHF. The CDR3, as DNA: TGTGCCAGCAGCGGCCGGGATCCAGCGTTGGCACCCCTCCACTTT.

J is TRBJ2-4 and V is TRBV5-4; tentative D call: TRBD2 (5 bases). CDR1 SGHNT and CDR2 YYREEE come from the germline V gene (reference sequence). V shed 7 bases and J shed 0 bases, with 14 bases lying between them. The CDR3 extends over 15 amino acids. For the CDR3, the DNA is TGTGCCAGCCGTGGGCTAGCAGTAGCCAAAAACATTCAGTACTTC. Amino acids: CASRGLAVAKNIQYF.

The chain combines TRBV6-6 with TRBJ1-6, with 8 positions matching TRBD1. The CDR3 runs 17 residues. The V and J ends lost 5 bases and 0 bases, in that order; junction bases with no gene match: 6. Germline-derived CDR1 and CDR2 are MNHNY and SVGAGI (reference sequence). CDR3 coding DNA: TGTGCCAGCAGTCCCGACAGGGGAAGCTCCTATAATTCACCCCTCCACTTT. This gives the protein CASSPDRGSSYNSPLHF.

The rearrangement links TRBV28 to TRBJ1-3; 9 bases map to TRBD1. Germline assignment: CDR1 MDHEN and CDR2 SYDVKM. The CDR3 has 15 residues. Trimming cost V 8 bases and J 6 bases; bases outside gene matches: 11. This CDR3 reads CASRAWTGEKNTIYF. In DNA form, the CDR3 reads TGTGCCAGCCGCGCTTGGACAGGGGAAAAAAACACCATATATTTT.

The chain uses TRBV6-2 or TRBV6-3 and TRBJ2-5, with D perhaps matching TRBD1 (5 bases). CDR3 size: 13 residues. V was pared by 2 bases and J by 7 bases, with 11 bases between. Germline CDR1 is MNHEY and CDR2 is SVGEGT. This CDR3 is CASSYPGQGTQYF. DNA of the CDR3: TGTGCCAGCAGTTACCCAGGTCAGGGGACCCAGTACTTC.

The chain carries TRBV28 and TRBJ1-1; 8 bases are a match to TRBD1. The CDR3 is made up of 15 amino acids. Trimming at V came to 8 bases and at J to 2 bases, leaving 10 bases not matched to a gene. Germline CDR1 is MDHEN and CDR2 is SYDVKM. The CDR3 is CASAPVGQGNTEAFF. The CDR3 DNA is TGTGCCAGCGCCCCTGTCGGACAGGGAAACACTGAAGCTTTCTTT.

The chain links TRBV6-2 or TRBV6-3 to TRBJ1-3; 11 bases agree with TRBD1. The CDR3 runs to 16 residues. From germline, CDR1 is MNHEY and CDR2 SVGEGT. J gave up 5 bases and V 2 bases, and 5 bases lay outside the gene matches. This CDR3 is CASSYPWTGGRNTIYF. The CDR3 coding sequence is TGTGCCAGCAGTTACCCCTGGACAGGGGGCCGAAACACCATATATTTT.

The CDR3 DNA reads TGCGCCAGCAGTCCGACATTGTTGGCTGAAGCTTTCTTT. This sequence encodes CASSPTLLAEAFF. This sequence joins TRBV10-2 and TRBJ1-1; no clear D gene. With 5 bases removed from V and 6 bases from J, the gap between germline ends came to 13 bases. Germline lookup yields CDR1 WSHSY and CDR2 SAAADI. The CDR3 is 13 amino acids.

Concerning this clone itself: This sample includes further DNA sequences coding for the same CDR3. Here the CDR3 reads CASSLEAGGYGYTF. CDR3 sequence (DNA): TGCGCCAGCAGCTTGGAGGCAGGGGGATATGGCTACACCTTC. V gene TRBV5-1 combines with J gene TRBJ1-2; 7 bases align to TRBD1. Germline V lookup: CDR1 SGHRS, CDR2 YFSETQ. This CDR3 is built from 14 residues. The ends lost 0 bases at V and 5 bases at J; junction bases unmatched: 4.

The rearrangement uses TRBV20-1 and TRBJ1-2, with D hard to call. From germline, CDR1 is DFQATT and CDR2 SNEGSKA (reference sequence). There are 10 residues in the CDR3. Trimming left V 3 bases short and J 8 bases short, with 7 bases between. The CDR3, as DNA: TGCAGTGCTAGCCCGGGGGGCTACACCTTC. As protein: CSASPGGYTF.

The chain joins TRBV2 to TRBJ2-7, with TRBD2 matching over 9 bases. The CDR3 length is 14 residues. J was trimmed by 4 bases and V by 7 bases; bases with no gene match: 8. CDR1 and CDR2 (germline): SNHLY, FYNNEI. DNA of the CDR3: TGTGCCAGCACATTAGGAGCGGGAGGATACGAGCAGTACTTC. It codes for CASTLGAGGYEQYF.

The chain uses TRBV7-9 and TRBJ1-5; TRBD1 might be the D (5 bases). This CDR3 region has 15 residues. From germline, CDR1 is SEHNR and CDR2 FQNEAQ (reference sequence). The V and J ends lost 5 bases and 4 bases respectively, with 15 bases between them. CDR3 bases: TGTGCCAGCAGCACCGGACAAGGGGAAAATCAGCCCCAGCATTTT. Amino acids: CASSTGQGENQPQHF.

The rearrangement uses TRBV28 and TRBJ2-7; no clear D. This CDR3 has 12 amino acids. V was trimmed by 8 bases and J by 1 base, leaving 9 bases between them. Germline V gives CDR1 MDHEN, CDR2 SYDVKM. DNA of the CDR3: TGTGCCAGCGCAGGTCTTTCCTACGAGCAGTACGTC. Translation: CASAGLSYEQYV.

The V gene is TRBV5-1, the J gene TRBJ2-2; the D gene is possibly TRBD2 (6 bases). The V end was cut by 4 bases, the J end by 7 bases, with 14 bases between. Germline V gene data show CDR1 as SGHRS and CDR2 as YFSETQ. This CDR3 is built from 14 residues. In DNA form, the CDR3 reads TGCGCCAGCAGCCGACTAGAAGTTGGCGGGGAGCTGTTTTTT. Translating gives CASSRLEVGGELFF. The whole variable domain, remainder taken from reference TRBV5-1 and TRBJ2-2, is KAGVTQTPRYLIKTRGQQVTLSCSPISGHRSVSWYQQTPGQGLQFLFEYFSETQRNKGNFPGRFSGRQFSNSRSEMNVSTLELGDSALYLCASSRLEVGGELFFGEGSRLTVL.

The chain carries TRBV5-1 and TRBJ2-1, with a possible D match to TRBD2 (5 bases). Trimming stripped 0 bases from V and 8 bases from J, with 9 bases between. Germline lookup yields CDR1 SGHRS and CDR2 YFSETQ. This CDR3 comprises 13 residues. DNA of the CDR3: TGCGCCAGCAGCTTGGGCGAGGGCTATGAGCAGTTCTTC. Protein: CASSLGEGYEQFF. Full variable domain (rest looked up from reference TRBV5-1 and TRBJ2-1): KAGVTQTPRYLIKTRGQQVTLSCSPISGHRSVSWYQQTPGQGLQFLFEYFSETQRNKGNFPGRFSGRQFSNSRSEMNVSTLELGDSALYLCASSLGEGYEQFFGPGTRLTVL.

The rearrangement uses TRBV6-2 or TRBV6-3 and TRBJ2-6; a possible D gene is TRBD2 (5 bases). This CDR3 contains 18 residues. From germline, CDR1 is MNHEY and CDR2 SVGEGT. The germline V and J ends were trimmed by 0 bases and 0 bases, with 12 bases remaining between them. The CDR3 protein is CASSYSGGPVSGANVLTF. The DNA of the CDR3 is TGTGCCAGCAGTTACTCGGGCGGGCCGGTCTCTGGGGCCAACGTCCTGACTTTC.

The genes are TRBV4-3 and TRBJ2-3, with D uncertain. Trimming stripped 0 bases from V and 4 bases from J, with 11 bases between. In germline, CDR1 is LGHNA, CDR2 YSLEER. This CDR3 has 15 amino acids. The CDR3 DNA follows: TGCGCCAGCAGCCAAGATGGGCTTGGCGCAGATACGCAGTATTTT. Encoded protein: CASSQDGLGADTQYF.

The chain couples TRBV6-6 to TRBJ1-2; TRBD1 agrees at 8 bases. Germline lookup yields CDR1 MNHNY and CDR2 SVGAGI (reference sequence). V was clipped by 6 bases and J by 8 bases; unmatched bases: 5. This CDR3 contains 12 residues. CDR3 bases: TGTGCCAGCAGCCAAGGGGACAGGGGCTACACCTTC. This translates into CASSQGDRGYTF.

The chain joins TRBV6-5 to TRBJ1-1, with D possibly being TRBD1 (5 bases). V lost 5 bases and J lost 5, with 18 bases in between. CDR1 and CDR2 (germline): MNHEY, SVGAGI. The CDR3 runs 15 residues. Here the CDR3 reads CASSPQVGGGTEAFF. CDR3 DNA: TGTGCCAGCAGTCCCCAGGTGGGGGGGGGAACTGAAGCTTTCTTT.

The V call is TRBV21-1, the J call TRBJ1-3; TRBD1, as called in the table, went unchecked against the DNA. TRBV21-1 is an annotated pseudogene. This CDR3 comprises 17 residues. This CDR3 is CASSQRGTRKPGNTIYF. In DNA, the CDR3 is TGTGCCAGCAGCCAAAGAGGGACACGGAAACCTGGAAACACCATATATTTT.

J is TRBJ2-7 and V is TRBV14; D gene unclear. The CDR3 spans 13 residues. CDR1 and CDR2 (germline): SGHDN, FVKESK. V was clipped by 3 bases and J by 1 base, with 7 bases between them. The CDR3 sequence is CASSHSWSYEQYF. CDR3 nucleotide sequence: TGTGCCAGCAGCCATAGTTGGTCCTACGAGCAGTACTTC.

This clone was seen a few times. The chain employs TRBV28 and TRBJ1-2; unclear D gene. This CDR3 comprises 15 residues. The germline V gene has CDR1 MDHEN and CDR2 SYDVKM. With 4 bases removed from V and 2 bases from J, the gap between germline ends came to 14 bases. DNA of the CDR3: TGTGCCAGCAGTTCAGGTTTTTATCAGAACTATGGCTACACCTTC. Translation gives CASSSGFYQNYGYTF.

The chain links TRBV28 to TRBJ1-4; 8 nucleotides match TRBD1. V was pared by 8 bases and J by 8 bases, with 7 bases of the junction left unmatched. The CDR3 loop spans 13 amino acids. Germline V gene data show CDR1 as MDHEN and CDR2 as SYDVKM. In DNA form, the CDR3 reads TGTGCCAGCCGGAGACAGGGGCAGGAAAAACTGTTTTTT. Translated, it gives CASRRQGQEKLFF.

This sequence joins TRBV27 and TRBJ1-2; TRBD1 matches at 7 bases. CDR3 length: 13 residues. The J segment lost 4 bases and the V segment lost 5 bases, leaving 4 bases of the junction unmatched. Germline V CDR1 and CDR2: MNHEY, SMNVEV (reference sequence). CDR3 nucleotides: TGTGCCAGCAGTACGACAGGGAGCTATGGCTACACCTTC. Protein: CASSTTGSYGYTF.

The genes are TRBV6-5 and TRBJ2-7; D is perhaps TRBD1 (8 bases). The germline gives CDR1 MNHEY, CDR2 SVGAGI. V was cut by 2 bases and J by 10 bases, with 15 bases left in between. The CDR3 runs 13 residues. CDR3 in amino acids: CASSYPTGGEQYV. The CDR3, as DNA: TGTGCCAGCAGTTACCCTACAGGGGGGGAACAGTACGTC.

The CDR3 nucleotides are TGTGCCAGCAGCTTATCCCTAGCCTCCACAGATACGCAGTATTTT. Residues: CASSLSLASTDTQYF. The chain has TRBV7-2 and TRBJ2-3; D perhaps matches TRBD2 (5 bases). The germline V gene encodes CDR1 SGHTA and CDR2 FQGNSA. V lost 2 bases and J lost 2, with 11 bases in between. The CDR3 runs to 15 residues.

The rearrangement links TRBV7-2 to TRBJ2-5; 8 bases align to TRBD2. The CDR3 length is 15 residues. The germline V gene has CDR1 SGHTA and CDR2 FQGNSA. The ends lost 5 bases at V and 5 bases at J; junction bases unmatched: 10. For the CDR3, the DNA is TGTGCCAGCAGCGAAACCGGGACTAGTTATGAGACCCAGTACTTC. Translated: CASSETGTSYETQYF.

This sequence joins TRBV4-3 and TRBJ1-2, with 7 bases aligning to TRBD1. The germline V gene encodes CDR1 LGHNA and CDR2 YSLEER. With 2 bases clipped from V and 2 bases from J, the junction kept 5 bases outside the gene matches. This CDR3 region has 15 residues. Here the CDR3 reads CASSQPGQPNYGYTF. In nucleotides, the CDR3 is TGCGCCAGCAGCCAACCGGGACAGCCGAACTATGGCTACACCTTC.